The sample holds many counts of the clone carrying this T cell receptor beta chain. Antigen specificity is unknown. The entry originates in a study of T cells after yellow fever vaccination. As for the study in general: For low cell numbers, libraries were made with SMART-Seq v4 Ultra Low Input.

V lost 4 bases and J 1 base, leaving 11 bases between the germline ends. The V gene's germline CDR1 is SGHRS and CDR2 YFSETQ. This CDR3 has 14 amino acids. Making TCR cDNA involved 5'RACE template switching, which added UMIs and a universal primer site. TCRdb recomputed calls from the 5' RACE reads with MiXCR, one row per CDR3 protein. The sample records roughly 330,000 distinct CDR3 sequences, 6.8% being singletons. The study, taken as a whole, reports: Though it reached lower strength, the secondary response hit its peak faster, day 5 versus 15.

Material: PBMCs, obtained approximately 47 days after the first yellow fever vaccination. This rearrangement joins TRBV5-1 to TRBJ1-1; tentatively, D is TRBD1 (5 bases). This sequence originates from a man younger than 35 who received the YFV17D yellow fever vaccine. The CDR3 spells CASSPDTGNTEAFF. The CDR3 bases are TGCGCCAGCAGCCCGGATACAGGGAACACTGAAGCTTTCTTT.